This is a list of T cell receptor beta chains from one sample in a study of regulatory T cells in long-lasting Graves disease. Via MiXCR, TCRdb re-called the multiplex PCR reads, giving one row per CDR3 protein. The sample has 500,000 or so distinct CDR3 sequences; approximately 16% are singletons. These data were likewise used in another study, on T cells in Graves' hyperthyroidism and ophthalmopathy.

The sequences come from peripheral blood mononuclear cells (PBMCs), collected at new diagnosis, from a patient treated with antithyroid drugs. The receptors stem from a woman aged 35 to 60 with Graves disease. Each CDR3 is given with its conserved first and last residue. Fields, in order: CDR3 protein, CDR3 DNA, V gene, clone size, D gene, J gene. D genes are given only for firm matches. Size is omitted from some rows. Given values are once, few, many or a class for expanded clones.

CDR3aa: CAISGRFSYEQYF; CDR3nt: TGTGCCATATCAGGGAGATTCTCCTACGAGCAGTACTTC; v_gene: TRBV10-3; abundance: NA; d_gene: NA; j_gene: TRBJ2-7
CDR3aa: CASSWDHSNQPQHF; CDR3nt: TGTGCCAGCAGCTGGGACCATAGCAATCAGCCCCAGCATTTT; v_gene: TRBV7-8; abundance: many; d_gene: NA; j_gene: TRBJ1-5
CDR3aa: CASSLFLSEGGELFF; CDR3nt: TGTGCCAGCAGCTTGTTTCTATCCGAGGGCGGGGAGCTGTTTTTT; v_gene: TRBV5-4; abundance: few; d_gene: NA; j_gene: TRBJ2-2
CDR3aa: CASTPGANQPPHF; CDR3nt: TGTGCCAGCACACCGGGAGCCAATCAGCCCCCGCATTTT; v_gene: TRBV7-9; abundance: NA; d_gene: NA; j_gene: TRBJ1-5
CDR3aa: CASPSTQGESDYGYTF; CDR3nt: TGTGCCAGCCCGTCCACACAGGGGGAATCGGACTATGGCTACACCTTC; v_gene: TRBV6-2/TRBV6-3; abundance: few; d_gene: TRBD1; j_gene: TRBJ1-2
CDR3aa: CASSPAGHDRPETQYF; CDR3nt: TGTGCCAGCTCACCAGCGGGACACGACCGCCCGGAGACGCAGTATTTT; v_gene: TRBV18; abundance: NA; d_gene: NA; j_gene: TRBJ2-3
CDR3aa: CASSLVRQGWGNQPQHF; CDR3nt: TGTGCCAGCAGTCTCGTTCGACAGGGCTGGGGCAATCAGCCCCAGCATTTT; v_gene: TRBV6-1; abundance: many; d_gene: TRBD1; j_gene: TRBJ1-5
CDR3aa: CASSPSGHTASPLHF; CDR3nt: TGTGCCAGCAGCCCATCCGGACACACCGCATCACCCCTCCACTTT; v_gene: TRBV11-3; abundance: NA; d_gene: NA; j_gene: TRBJ1-6
CDR3aa: CASGGRDNQPQHF; CDR3nt: TGTGCCAGCGGGGGACGAGACAATCAGCCCCAGCATTTT; v_gene: TRBV7-8; abundance: many; d_gene: NA; j_gene: TRBJ1-5
CDR3aa: CASREGADYEQYF; CDR3nt: TGTGCCAGCAGGGAGGGGGCGGACTACGAGCAGTACTTC; v_gene: TRBV7-9; abundance: few; d_gene: NA; j_gene: TRBJ2-7
CDR3aa: CASSFSMSGGQYNEQFF; CDR3nt: TGCGCCAGCAGCTTCTCTATGAGCGGGGGCCAGTACAATGAGCAGTTCTTC; v_gene: TRBV4-1; abundance: NA; d_gene: TRBD2; j_gene: TRBJ2-1
CDR3aa: CASGSGRASYNEQFF; CDR3nt: TGTGCCAGCGGTAGCGGGAGGGCCTCCTACAATGAGCAGTTCTTC; v_gene: TRBV2; abundance: NA; d_gene: TRBD2; j_gene: TRBJ2-1
CDR3aa: CASSMTSGTAYEQYF; CDR3nt: TGTGCCAGCAGCATGACTAGCGGGACCGCCTACGAGCAGTACTTC; v_gene: TRBV13; abundance: many; d_gene: TRBD2; j_gene: TRBJ2-7
CDR3aa: CASSLGGGAYTEAFF; CDR3nt: TGTGCCAGCAGCTTAGGGGGGGGCGCCTACACTGAAGCTTTCTTT; v_gene: TRBV7-9; abundance: few; d_gene: NA; j_gene: TRBJ1-1
CDR3aa: CASSEGLAGTYEQYF; CDR3nt: TGTGCCAGCAGTGAAGGACTAGCGGGGACCTACGAGCAGTACTTC; v_gene: TRBV2; abundance: few; d_gene: TRBD2; j_gene: TRBJ2-7
CDR3aa: CASSPRPGLRGETQYF; CDR3nt: TGTGCCAGCAGTCCACGCCCGGGGCTTAGAGGGGAGACCCAGTACTTC; v_gene: TRBV12-3/TRBV12-4; abundance: few; d_gene: NA; j_gene: TRBJ2-5
CDR3aa: CASTMGGFSSPLHF; CDR3nt: TGTGCCAGCACTATGGGGGGTTTTAGTTCACCCCTCCACTTT; v_gene: TRBV12-3/TRBV12-4; abundance: many; d_gene: NA; j_gene: TRBJ1-6
CDR3aa: CASSPLGGQGIYEQYF; CDR3nt: TGTGCCAGCTCACCACTGGGTGGACAGGGTATTTACGAGCAGTACTTC; v_gene: TRBV18; abundance: NA; d_gene: TRBD1; j_gene: TRBJ2-7
CDR3aa: CAIRDGGLSPLHF; CDR3nt: TGTGCCATTCGGGACGGAGGCCTCTCACCCCTCCACTTT; v_gene: TRBV10-3; abundance: few; d_gene: NA; j_gene: TRBJ1-6
CDR3aa: CASSGGPGDTQYF; CDR3nt: TGTGCCAGTAGCGGGGGGCCTGGAGATACGCAGTATTTT; v_gene: TRBV6-1; abundance: NA; d_gene: TRBD2; j_gene: TRBJ2-3
CDR3aa: CASSLQWTGYEQFF; CDR3nt: TGTGCCAGCAGCCTACAATGGACAGGGTATGAGCAGTTCTTC; v_gene: TRBV11-2; abundance: many; d_gene: TRBD1; j_gene: TRBJ2-1
CDR3aa: CASSPGQVTMNTEAFF; CDR3nt: TGCGCCAGCAGCCCAGGACAGGTGACCATGAACACTGAAGCTTTCTTT; v_gene: TRBV5-1; abundance: many; d_gene: TRBD1; j_gene: TRBJ1-1
CDR3aa: CASRRRGSTGELFF; CDR3nt: TGTGCCAGCAGAAGGAGGGGGAGCACCGGGGAGCTGTTTTTT; v_gene: TRBV11-1; abundance: few; d_gene: NA; j_gene: TRBJ2-2
CDR3aa: CSATADRGSSPLHF; CDR3nt: TGCAGTGCTACCGCCGACAGGGGATCTTCACCCCTCCACTTT; v_gene: TRBV20-1; abundance: many; d_gene: TRBD1; j_gene: TRBJ1-6
CDR3aa: CASSLTSGDTDTQYF; CDR3nt: TGCGCCAGCAGCCTGACTAGCGGGGACACAGATACGCAGTATTTT; v_gene: TRBV5-1; abundance: NA; d_gene: TRBD2; j_gene: TRBJ2-3
CDR3aa: CASSWSGGNQPQHF; CDR3nt: TGTGCCAGCAGTTGGTCAGGGGGCAATCAGCCCCAGCATTTT; v_gene: TRBV28; abundance: many; d_gene: NA; j_gene: TRBJ1-5
CDR3aa: CASSLWDRPYEQYF; CDR3nt: TGTGCCAGCAGCTTATGGGACAGGCCCTACGAGCAGTACTTC; v_gene: TRBV7-9; abundance: many; d_gene: TRBD1; j_gene: TRBJ2-7
CDR3aa: CASSLKSQGQPQHF; CDR3nt: TGCGCCAGCAGCTTAAAAAGCCAAGGTCAGCCCCAGCATTTT; v_gene: TRBV4-1; abundance: NA; d_gene: NA; j_gene: TRBJ1-5
CDR3aa: CASSPSGGSSYEQYF; CDR3nt: TGTGCCAGCAGCCCGAGCGGGGGTAGCTCCTACGAGCAGTACTTC; v_gene: TRBV3-1; abundance: many; d_gene: TRBD2; j_gene: TRBJ2-7
CDR3aa: CASSLGVRGPATNEKLFF; CDR3nt: TGTGCCAGCAGCCTAGGCGTGAGGGGACCAGCAACTAATGAAAAACTGTTTTTT; v_gene: TRBV7-8; abundance: few; d_gene: NA; j_gene: TRBJ1-4
CDR3aa: CASSLGQILNTEAFF; CDR3nt: TGTGCCAGCAGCTTAGGCCAGATATTGAACACTGAAGCTTTCTTT; v_gene: TRBV11-2; abundance: once; d_gene: NA; j_gene: TRBJ1-1
CDR3aa: CASGLVQGRNYGYTF; CDR3nt: TGTGCTAGTGGTTTGGTTCAGGGGCGCAACTATGGCTACACCTTC; v_gene: TRBV12-5; abundance: few; d_gene: NA; j_gene: TRBJ1-2
CDR3aa: CASSDRDANQPQHF; CDR3nt: TGTGCCAGCAGTGACCGGGACGCAAATCAGCCCCAGCATTTT; v_gene: TRBV12-3/TRBV12-4; abundance: many; d_gene: NA; j_gene: TRBJ1-5
CDR3aa: CAWSVGTGGNTIYF; CDR3nt: TGTGCCTGGAGTGTAGGGACAGGAGGAAACACCATATATTTT; v_gene: TRBV30; abundance: many; d_gene: TRBD1; j_gene: TRBJ1-3
CDR3aa: CSAERRGQETQYF; CDR3nt: TGCAGTGCAGAACGTAGAGGCCAAGAGACCCAGTACTTC; v_gene: TRBV20-1; abundance: few; d_gene: NA; j_gene: TRBJ2-5
CDR3aa: CSARGGNEKLFF; CDR3nt: TGCAGTGCTAGAGGGGGGAATGAAAAACTGTTTTTT; v_gene: TRBV20-1; abundance: NA; d_gene: NA; j_gene: TRBJ1-4
CDR3aa: CASSQDRVRRNTIYF; CDR3nt: TGTGCCAGCAGCCAAGACAGGGTCCGACGAAACACCATATATTTT; v_gene: TRBV3-1; abundance: many; d_gene: NA; j_gene: TRBJ1-3
CDR3aa: CASSLDRGHQPQHF; CDR3nt: TGCGCCAGCAGTCTCGACAGGGGACATCAGCCCCAGCATTTT; v_gene: TRBV5-1; abundance: NA; d_gene: TRBD1; j_gene: TRBJ1-5